Many counts were recorded for the clone carrying this T cell receptor beta chain. Its target is unknown. This specimen comes from a study of cytomegalovirus exposure and HLA in healthy donors. Study results and caveats: When analyzed later, a missense DCLRE1C variant was found to be linked to TCR beta V- and J-gene trimming.

V was pared by 0 bases and J by 2 bases, with 7 bases of the junction left unmatched. CDR1 and CDR2 from the germline V gene are MNHNS and SASEGT. The CDR3 runs 16 residues. With 60 Vbeta and 13 Jbeta primers, the PCR was carried out. Using immunoSEQ multiplex PCR, the repertoire was profiled, and TCRdb retains in-frame clones only, with some absent. The sample shows tens of thousands of clones, around 72% of them seen only once. The V and J genes are TRBV6-1 and TRBJ2-7, with 7 bases matching TRBD1. Source material: PBMCs. The TCR was taken from a woman under 40 in good health and CMV-seropositive. The DNA of the CDR3 is TGTGCCAGCAGTGAAGCGGGGAGCCAGGGGGCCTACGAGCAGTACTTC. It specifies CASSEAGSQGAYEQYF.